Included here is one TCR beta chain sequence, with context. Its antigen is as yet unknown. This sample was included in a study of shared clonotypes between healthy human individuals. The data were produced by immunoSEQ multiplex PCR, yet TCRdb's version contains in-frame clones alone and is incomplete. The table lists 95,000 to 120,000 clones, 55% to 80% of them singletons. Study results and caveats: Rarefaction revealed incomplete sorted-subset sequencing despite large depth.

Per germline, CDR1 SGHRS and CDR2 YFSETQ. The CDR3 covers 14 residues. Sample: memory CD8+ T cells sorted from blood. Stated subset: CD45RO+ cells pooled with CCR7-negative TemRA cells. The chain carries TRBV5-1 and TRBJ2-5, with 7 bases fitting TRBD1. Matching the DNA end better, TRBJ2-7 makes the J call doubtful. This TCR derives from a woman under 40 in good health. The CDR3 region is CASSFRTGGNEQYF. The CDR3 coding sequence is TGCGCCAGCAGCTTTCGGACAGGAGGTAACGAGCAGTACTTC.